These T cell receptor beta chains were read from a single sample in a study of PD-1 blockade in mismatch repair-deficient tumors. Using immunoSEQ multiplex PCR, the repertoire was profiled, and TCRdb retains in-frame clones only, with some absent. The sample includes 95,000 to 150,000 clones, 70% to 90% of them seen just once. The material sequenced was peripheral blood, taken 44 weeks after starting pembrolizumab. All receptors come from an adult with mismatch repair-deficient cancer. Both conserved end residues are part of each CDR3. A D gene is named only where the DNA matches it firmly. Clone size is not always given. Where it is, it says once, few, many or a class for expanded clones.

j_call | d_call | v_call | clone_size | cdr3_aa | cdr3_nt
TRBJ2-7 | . | TRBV19 | . | CASSAGPSYEQYF | TGTGCCAGTAGCGCCGGGCCTTCCTACGAGCAGTACTTC
TRBJ2-1 | TRBD2 | TRBV7-7 | . | CASSPREAYNEQFF | TGTGCTAGCAGCCCCCGGGAGGCCTACAATGAGCAGTTCTTC
TRBJ1-2 | . | TRBV5-1 | few | CASSLLRDEGRTF | TGCGCCAGCAGCTTGCTCCGGGACGAGGGGCGCACCTTC
TRBJ2-7 | . | TRBV6-5 | . | CASSWKYEQYF | TGTGCCAGCAGTTGGAAGTACGAGCAGTACTTC
TRBJ2-5 | . | TRBV30 | . | CAWSVEYETQYF | TGTGCCTGGAGTGTAGAGTATGAGACCCAGTACTTC
TRBJ2-1 | . | TRBV6-5 | . | CASRSKRTQFF | TGTGCCAGCCGGTCAAAAAGGACGCAGTTCTTC
TRBJ2-5 | . | TRBV13 | . | CASSFRGAGAQETQYF | TGTGCCAGCAGCTTCAGAGGGGCGGGCGCACAAGAGACCCAGTACTTC
TRBJ2-7 | TRBD1 | TRBV6-5 | once | CASSTGTGSYEQYF | TGTGCCAGCAGTACCGGGACAGGGTCCTACGAGCAGTACTTC
TRBJ2-5 | . | TRBV11-2 | . | CASSLGGRVGVGETQYF | TGTGCCAGCAGCTTAGGGGGGCGGGTCGGGGTTGGAGAGACCCAGTACTTC
TRBJ1-1 | TRBD1 | TRBV7-2 | . | CASSSRQGRGNTEAFF | TGTGCCAGCAGCTCCCGACAGGGTCGCGGGAACACTGAAGCTTTCTTT
TRBJ2-1 | TRBD1 | TRBV28 | . | CASSQQGREQFF | TGTGCCAGCAGCCAACAGGGGCGTGAGCAGTTCTTC
TRBJ2-5 | . | TRBV7-9 | . | CASSRRGGETQYF | TGTGCCAGCAGCCGCAGGGGTGGGGAGACCCAGTACTTC
TRBJ2-1 | . | TRBV29-1 | . | CSVQDYNEQFF | TGCAGCGTTCAAGACTACAATGAGCAGTTCTTC
TRBJ2-1 | . | TRBV5-5 | . | CASSLGDSTYNEQFF | TGTGCCAGCAGCTTGGGGGACTCTACGTACAATGAGCAGTTCTTC
TRBJ2-7 | . | TRBV10-3 | . | CAISELGISYEQYF | TGTGCCATCAGTGAGTTGGGCATTTCCTACGAGCAGTACTTC
TRBJ2-7 | . | TRBV6-5 | . | CASSYLNSYEQYF | TGTGCCAGCAGTTACTTAAATAGCTACGAGCAGTACTTC
TRBJ2-1 | . | TRBV27 | . | CASSLSPNNEQFF | TGTGCCAGCAGTTTATCCCCCAACAATGAGCAGTTCTTC
TRBJ2-3 | TRBD2 | TRBV27 | . | CASRPTSGLISTDTQYF | TGTGCCAGCAGGCCGACTAGCGGGTTAATTAGCACAGATACGCAGTATTTT
TRBJ2-2 | . | TRBV30 | . | CAWNPTRAGPTGELFF | TGTGCCTGGAACCCCACGAGGGCAGGACCTACCGGGGAGCTGTTTTTT
TRBJ2-7 | TRBD1 | TRBV19 | once | CASSIPGQGMYF | TGTGCCAGTAGCATTCCGGGACAGGGAATGTACTTC
TRBJ1-2 | TRBD1 | TRBV7-9 | once | CASSSWTGNDYGYTF | TGTGCCAGCAGTTCCTGGACAGGGAACGACTATGGCTACACCTTC
TRBJ2-1 | TRBD2 | TRBV6-4 | . | CASSDSAGGPYNEQFF | TGTGCCAGCAGTGACTCAGCGGGAGGGCCGTACAATGAGCAGTTCTTC
TRBJ2-7 | TRBD2 | TRBV6-1 | . | CASRGTSAGSYEQYF | TGTGCCAGCAGGGGAACTAGCGCAGGATCCTACGAGCAGTACTTC
TRBJ2-6 | . | TRBV15 | . | CATSREHSGANVLTF | TGTGCCACCAGCAGAGAACACTCTGGGGCCAACGTCCTGACTTTC
TRBJ1-2 | TRBD1 | TRBV9 | . | CASSAETGLGYGYTF | TGTGCCAGCAGCGCAGAGACAGGGTTGGGCTATGGCTACACCTTC
TRBJ2-7 | . | TRBV6-6 | . | CASSFNPGQSYEQYF | TGTGCCAGCAGTTTCAACCCCGGACAGTCCTACGAGCAGTACTTC
TRBJ2-7 | . | TRBV2 | . | CASSEVRGGFFHEQYF | TGTGCCAGCAGTGAAGTAAGGGGAGGTTTCTTCCACGAGCAGTACTTC
TRBJ2-5 | TRBD1 | TRBV29-1 | . | CSGIQGEIQETQYF | TGCAGCGGAATACAGGGGGAAATTCAAGAGACCCAGTACTTC
TRBJ2-4 | . | TRBV6-5 | once | CASRFGNIQYF | TGTGCCAGCCGATTCGGAAACATTCAGTACTTC
TRBJ2-3 | TRBD2 | TRBV28 | . | CASSSKPFRLANTQYF | TGTGCCAGCAGTTCCAAACCCTTCCGACTAGCAAATACGCAGTATTTT
TRBJ2-1 | TRBD2 | TRBV6-5 | . | CASSYQAGGDNEQFF | TGTGCCAGCAGTTACCAAGCGGGAGGAGACAATGAGCAGTTCTTC
TRBJ2-1 | . | TRBV28 | . | CASSAAGAYNEQFF | TGTGCCAGCAGTGCCGCGGGGGCATACAATGAGCAGTTCTTC
TRBJ2-2 | . | TRBV4-1 | . | CASSQEGALTRGTGELFF | TGCGCCAGCAGCCAAGAAGGGGCCCTCACACGCGGCACCGGGGAGCTGTTTTTT
TRBJ2-7 | . | TRBV27 | few | CASGGLGEQYF | TGTGCCAGCGGGGGCCTGGGCGAGCAGTACTTC
TRBJ2-7 | . | TRBV6-5 | . | CASSYGYLGDNEQYF | TGTGCCAGCAGTTACGGATATCTCGGGGATAACGAGCAGTACTTC
TRBJ2-1 | . | TRBV29-1 | . | CSVQDILYADGRLYNEQFF | TGCAGCGTTCAGGACATCCTTTATGCAGACGGGAGACTCTACAATGAGCAGTTCTTC
TRBJ2-5 | . | TRBV29-1 | few | CSVKGYQETQYF | TGCAGCGTGAAGGGGTACCAAGAGACCCAGTACTTC
TRBJ2-7 | . | TRBV10-3 | . | CAISEQGQGAIGLQYF | TGTGCCATCAGTGAGCAGGGTCAGGGAGCAATAGGACTGCAGTACTTC
TRBJ2-5 | . | TRBV7-9 | . | CAESLGYQETQYF | TGTGCCGAGTCCCTGGGGTACCAAGAGACCCAGTACTTC
TRBJ2-7 | . | TRBV29-1 | once | CSVEGLSGTSYEQYF | TGCAGCGTTGAGGGTCTTTCAGGAACCTCCTACGAGCAGTACTTC
TRBJ1-5 | . | TRBV4-3 | . | CASSQVRGSNQPQHF | TGCGCCAGCAGCCAAGTTCGGGGGAGCAATCAGCCCCAGCATTTT
TRBJ2-3 | . | TRBV12-1 | . | CASSSSHGQIETDTQYF | TGTGCCAGCAGCTCCAGCCACGGACAGATTGAAACAGATACGCAGTATTTT
TRBJ2-7 | TRBD2 | TRBV4-2 | . | CASSQGSSGIYEQYF | TGTGCCAGCAGCCAAGGGTCTAGCGGGATCTACGAGCAGTACTTC
TRBJ2-7 | . | TRBV5-4 | . | CASSLGARASYEQYF | TGTGCCAGCAGCTTAGGGGCCAGGGCCTCCTACGAGCAGTACTTC
TRBJ2-7 | TRBD2 | TRBV4-3 | . | CASSHQLAGESYEQYF | TGCGCCAGCAGCCATCAACTAGCGGGAGAGTCCTACGAGCAGTACTTC
TRBJ1-2 | TRBD1 | TRBV6-5 | . | CASSLGGRYTF | TGTGCCAGCAGTCTAGGGGGCCGCTACACCTTC
TRBJ2-7 | . | TRBV9 | . | CASSVGLGGFSYEQYF | TGTGCCAGCAGCGTAGGCTTGGGGGGTTTCTCCTACGAGCAGTACTTC
TRBJ1-1 | . | TRBV6-1 | . | CASSDMRDTEAFF | TGTGCCAGCAGTGATATGAGGGACACTGAAGCTTTCTTT
TRBJ1-2 | . | TRBV10-3 | . | CAISDSHRHEGGYTF | TGTGCCATCAGTGATTCTCACCGCCACGAGGGTGGCTACACCTTC
TRBJ2-5 | TRBD1 | TRBV5-1 | once | CASSLGGTGQETQYF | TGCGCCAGCAGCTTGGGGGGGACAGGGCAAGAGACCCAGTACTTC
TRBJ1-5 | . | TRBV9 | few | CASSVGVGNQPQHF | TGTGCCAGCAGCGTAGGGGTGGGCAATCAGCCCCAGCATTTT